This T cell receptor beta chain was observed in a study of cytotoxic CD8 clonotypes in ibrutinib-treated CLL. Germline CDR1 reads KGHSH; CDR2 reads LQKENI. Trimming took 3 bases from V and 5 from J; bases not matched to a gene: 4. The length of the CDR3 is 14 residues. Study-level points and caveats: Clonality measured at baseline exceeded age-matched healthy donors, tracking circulating CD8+ T-cell counts.

With respect to this clone: Its antigen is currently unknown.

Clones were sequenced by immunoSEQ multiplex PCR, and TCRdb holds only the in-frame ones, with some missing. The sample consists of about 130,000 clones, under 90% of them appearing once. This TCR derives from a human donor with chronic lymphocytic leukemia. V gene TRBV18 combines with J gene TRBJ2-7, with 10 bases matching TRBD1. Sequencing was performed on PBMCs, taken after 24 months of ibrutinib treatment. The CDR3 DNA is TGTGCCAGCTCACCGACGACAGGGGGCGACGAGCAGTACTTC. Protein: CASSPTTGGDEQYF.